The following is a TCR beta chain sequence with its context. Here immunoSEQ multiplex PCR was the method, and the copy in TCRdb shows in-frame clones only, minus some. The sample consists of approximately 300,000 clones, around 90% of them appearing once. These data come from a study of blood T cell repertoires in COVID-19. Study-wide background: Acute-phase and convalescent COVID-19 samples originated in the United States, Italy and Spain.

V shed 8 bases and J shed 0 bases, with 14 bases lying between them. The CDR3 is 15 amino acids. Germline-derived CDR1 and CDR2 are MNHEY and SVGAGI. The sequencing sample was made of PBMCs or T cells enriched from blood (not recorded which). The sequence came from a man in his 60s who had recovered from COVID-19. This chain links TRBV6-5 with TRBJ1-3; perhaps TRBD1 as D (5 bases). CDR3 region: CASQGSRSSGNTIYF. CDR3 coding DNA: TGTGCCAGCCAGGGATCCCGAAGCTCTGGAAACACCATATATTTT.